The 11 T cell receptor beta chains listed next were all sequenced from one sample in a study of blood T cells in healthy people across ages. Primers used in a second PCR of roughly 6 to 12 cycles were a sample-barcoded 5' primer and a J-beta primer mix. TCRdb re-called the 5' RACE reads through MiXCR, storing one row per CDR3 protein. The table includes hundreds of thousands of distinct CDR3 sequences, about 30% detected once. The sequencing sample was made of blood. These receptors all come from a woman aged 80 or over in good health.

This clonotype showed up many times. The rearrangement joins TRBV18 to TRBJ2-7; TRBD1 matches 9 bases. V was pared by 3 bases and J by 3 bases, with 9 bases of the junction left unmatched. This CDR3 has 16 residues. Germline values: CDR1 KGHSH, CDR2 LQKENI. The CDR3 DNA sequence: TGTGCCAGCTCACCGGGACAGGGTAGCTTACGCTACGAGCAGTACTTC. It translates to CASSPGQGSLRYEQYF.

The chain combines TRBV10-3 with TRBJ1-3, with unresolved D. Trimming took off 3 bases at V and 0 bases at J, with 15 bases between the two ends. The CDR3 spans 17 residues. CDR1 is ENHRY and CDR2 is SYGVKD in the germline V gene. CDR3 protein: CAISEVQIHSSGNTIYF. In DNA form, the CDR3 reads TGTGCCATCAGTGAAGTTCAAATACATAGCTCTGGAAACACCATATATTTT.

This clonotype was observed many times. The V and J genes are TRBV7-2 and TRBJ2-3, with 9 bases that match TRBD2. The CDR3 loop spans 13 amino acids. Germline V gene lookup returns CDR1 SGHTA and CDR2 FQGNSA. V trimming: 7 bases; J trimming: 7 bases; junction bases outside the gene matches: 6. The CDR3 protein is CASTIAGVNTQYF. The CDR3 DNA follows: TGTGCCAGCACCATAGCGGGGGTAAATACGCAGTATTTT.

This clonotype was recorded once. This may be a read error, as it is one base from a much larger clone. The chain combines TRBV12-3 or TRBV12-4 with TRBJ2-3; D gene uncertain. This CDR3 comprises 15 residues. V lost 6 bases and J lost 7, with 20 bases in between. Here the CDR3 reads CASSPRRGQINTQYF. The CDR3 DNA follows: TGTGCCAGCAGCCCCCGTCGTGGGCAAATAAATACGCAGTATTTT.

In the case of this clonotype: It may be a read error: a sequence one base away is much more abundant. This chain links TRBV20-1 with TRBJ2-1, with D unclear. This CDR3 is 13 amino acids long. Trimming cost V 5 bases and J 3 bases, with 11 bases left between them. Germline V CDR1 and CDR2: DFQATT, SNEGSKA (reference sequence). The CDR3 protein is CSAGYGLYNEQFF. The CDR3, as DNA: TGCAGTGCTGGTTACGGGCTCTACAATGAGCAGTTCTTC.

Written as DNA, the CDR3 is TGTGCCAGCAGCTTGTCGGGGGATCAAGACAATGAGCAGTTCTTC. Amino acids: CASSLSGDQDNEQFF. This chain joins TRBV7-2 and TRBJ2-1, with D possibly matching TRBD2 (6 bases). The germline CDR1 and CDR2 sequences are SGHTA and FQGNSA. CDR3 size: 15 residues. Trimming cost V 3 bases and J 5 bases, with 14 bases left between them.

This clonotype was found a few times. This chain joins TRBV12-3 or TRBV12-4 and TRBJ1-6; 7 positions match TRBD1. This CDR3 spans 15 amino acids. The J segment lost 5 bases and the V segment lost 5 bases, leaving 6 bases of the junction unmatched. Written as DNA, the CDR3 is TGTGCCAGCAGTGCCGGGACAGTCCATAATTCACCCCTCCACTTT. Its translation is CASSAGTVHNSPLHF.

This clonotype has just a few counts. The chain links TRBV4-2 to TRBJ1-1, with a possible D match to TRBD1 (5 bases). CDR1 is LGHNA, CDR2 YNFKEQ, per germline. The germline V and J ends were trimmed by 1 base and 0 bases, with 15 bases remaining between them. The CDR3 length is 17 residues. CDR3 residues: CASSQGPRDRMNTEAFF. The CDR3 nucleotides read TGTGCCAGCAGCCAAGGGCCCAGGGATAGGATGAACACTGAAGCTTTCTTT.

With respect to this clonotype: A much larger clonotype is one base distant, so this may be a read error. The rearrangement joins TRBV20-1 to TRBJ1-6, with 7 bases fitting TRBD1. Germline CDR1 and CDR2: DFQATT and SNEGSKA (reference sequence). V shed 3 bases, J shed 8 bases, and the junction held 7 bases outside the gene matches. This CDR3 has 14 amino acids. In nucleotides, the CDR3 is TGCAGTGCTAGCCCCGGGACAGATGATTCACCCCTCCACTTT. This codes for CSASPGTDDSPLHF.

A few counts support this clonotype. The rearrangement links TRBV6-5 to TRBJ1-5; 7 bases fit TRBD1. The CDR3 has 15 amino acids. J gave up 3 bases and V 5 bases, and 7 bases lay outside the gene matches. Germline V gene lookup returns CDR1 MNHEY and CDR2 SVGAGI. In DNA form, the CDR3 reads TGTGCCAGCAGTCCGCGACAGGGCTACAATCAGCCCCAGCATTTT. Translating it yields CASSPRQGYNQPQHF.

As to this clonotype: Possible read error: a much larger clone is one base away. DNA of the CDR3: TGCAGTACTAGTAACCCCTTAAACACAGATACGCAGTATTTT. It specifies CSTSNPLNTDTQYF. This chain uses TRBV20-1 with TRBJ2-3; TRBD2 is a possible D gene (5 bases). Germline lookup yields CDR1 DFQATT and CDR2 SNEGSKA (reference sequence). The CDR3 is 14 residues long.